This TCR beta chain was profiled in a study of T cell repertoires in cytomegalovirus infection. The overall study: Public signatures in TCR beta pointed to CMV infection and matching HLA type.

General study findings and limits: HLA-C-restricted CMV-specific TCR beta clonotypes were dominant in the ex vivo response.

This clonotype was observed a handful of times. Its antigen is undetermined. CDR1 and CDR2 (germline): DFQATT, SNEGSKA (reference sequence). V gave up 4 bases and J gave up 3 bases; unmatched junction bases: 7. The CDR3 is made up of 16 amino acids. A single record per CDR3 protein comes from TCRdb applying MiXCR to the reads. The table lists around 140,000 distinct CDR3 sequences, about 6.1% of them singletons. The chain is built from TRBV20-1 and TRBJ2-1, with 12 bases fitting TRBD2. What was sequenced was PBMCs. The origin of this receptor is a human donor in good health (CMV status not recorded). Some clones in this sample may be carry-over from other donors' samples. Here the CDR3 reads CSATRLAGDVYNEQFF. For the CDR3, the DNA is TGCAGTGCTACCCGACTAGCGGGGGATGTCTACAATGAGCAGTTCTTC.